This T cell receptor beta chain was captured by sequencing in a study of neurological immune-mediated disorders (dated by TCRdb to between 2018 and 2021). About the investigation overall: Among the roughly 35 multiple sclerosis patients, relapsing-remitting MS accounted for about 31 and secondary progressive MS accounted for 3. The cohort included 60 to 70 subjects: about 15 with HAM/TSP, some 35 with multiple sclerosis, and some 20 healthy controls. Peripheral blood TCR-beta repertoires from HTLV-I-associated myelopathy (HAM/TSP) patients, multiple sclerosis patients and healthy controls were compared by UMI-based sequencing. Alongside PBMC samples, the set of more than 85 TCR-beta libraries contained longitudinal samples, technical triplicates, and paired CD4+ and CD8+ T-cell subsets that had been sorted.

CDR1 SGDLS and CDR2 YYNGEE are derived from the germline V gene. The junction shows trimming of 3 bases on V and 0 bases on J, plus 12 bases between the germline ends. The CDR3 holds 15 amino acids from the cysteine to the phenylalanine. Here the CDR3 DNA is all that survives: 45 bases in frame from base 1. This clonotype was seen ten or more times. Its antigen remains undetermined. No qualities accompany the bases; no much larger clone lies one base away. To synthesize cDNA, template-switch 5'RACE was performed with a primer carrying a 10-nucleotide random unique molecular identifier so that each TCR transcript was tagged. Over 200 million TCR-beta sequences, covering 15-18 subjects, were produced in each sequencing run. The RNeasy kit was used to extract total RNA. Using the KAPA Real-time Library Amplification kit, TCR-beta VDJ regions were amplified with primers for the TCR constant region and the 5'RACE anchor. Sample indexes and Illumina adaptors were added in a first PCR, and a second PCR then increased library yield. After purification with Ampure beads, the TCR product of roughly 650 bp was size-selected on a 2% E-gel SizeSelection system. Library quality was checked on a Bioanalyzer, concentration was measured with Qubit, and libraries were quantified with the Kapa Library Quantification kit before pooling. Libraries were sequenced paired-end 2 x 150 bp on an Illumina HiSeq 2500. To increase sequence diversity, roughly 24-31% phiX was spiked into each library pool. As for how the authors treated the data: Quality-filtered reads were processed with the UMI-based MiGEC pipeline, which removed over 75% of raw TCR sequences during error correction. IMGT germline references were used for alignment of VDJ genes, and clonotypes were defined by a unique CDR3 amino acid sequence together with V-J genes. Clonal expansion, Shannon diversity, and CDR3 relatedness (CalcPairwiseDistances, ClusterSamples) were evaluated with VDJtools, and phylogenetic trees were built with CLCbio workbench. Expanded clones were defined as having at least 8 unique UMIs, based on coefficient-of-variation modelling across technical triplicates. TCRdb took the public reads, trimmed them with fastp at Q25, ran MiXCR for clone calling and kept in-frame beta chains. Entries that share a CDR3 protein sequence are merged under the most common genes and DNA. None of the V and J calls come from the authors' own analysis; TCRdb made them. This sample comprises roughly 40,000 distinct CDR3 sequences, approximately 2.4% of them detected only once. Together, the top ten hold 2% to 2.5% of the sample.

For the unsorted PBMC libraries, 2 million PBMCs were stored in RNAlater at -80 degrees C until RNA extraction and were used to generate the libraries. The multiple sclerosis patients were enrolled in a US clinical protocol that used magnetic resonance imaging to evaluate disease progression. Peripheral blood underwent Ficoll-Hypaque density gradient centrifugation to isolate PBMCs, which were then cryopreserved in liquid nitrogen. Results and caveats for the whole study, not just this receptor: The MS cluster was not associated with any clinical or MRI features, and the authors stated that larger cohorts are needed. Across subjects, expanded clones never shared an identical CDR3 amino acid sequence, which suggests that the TCR-beta repertoires in every group were private. Phylogenetic analysis grouped repertoires from 18 of 34 MS patients into a cluster of related CDR3 sequences, suggesting a possible repertoire-level signature. The highest TCR clonal expansion was observed in HAM/TSP patients, whereas the lowest was observed in MS patients, even when compared with healthy controls.

This sequence originates from a man between 45 and 60 years old with multiple sclerosis. Recombination joined TRBV9 with TRBJ1-2, with TRBD1 perhaps the D gene, on 6 matching bases. The sample was PBMCs. The CDR3 protein: CASSDRDTANYGYTF. The nucleotide sequence reads as follows: TGTGCCAGCAGCGACCGGGACACAGCTAACTATGGCTACACCTTC.